The present entry profiles one TCR beta chain with its context. This clonotype came up a few times. The clone's antigen remains unknown. No per-base quality is available; no much larger clone lies one base away. This specimen belongs to a study of CD8+CD57+ T cells in acquired aplastic anemia (dated by TCRdb to about 2018). Regarding the research as a whole: A mean of around 3.3 ug of DNA, ranging from roughly 0.19 to 27.4 ug, was extracted from sorted CD4+ and CD8+ cells. CD8+CD57+ expansion was defined as a frequency above the mean frequency observed in healthy subjects.

Genomic DNA was used as template for profiling of TCR beta VDJ combinations and CDR3 sequences. TCR repertoire sequencing was run on an Illumina HiSeq 2000. On the authors' methods: TRBV/TRBJ rearrangement plots, CDR3 size and DJ length profiles, and Simpson's diversity index were used to assess repertoires. The immunodominant clone was defined as the most abundant DNA sequence in deep sequencing data. CDR3 amino acid sequences were checked for sharing across subjects and were also compared against the VDJdb database and published repertoires. The raw public data were reprocessed by TCRdb itself: fastp quality trimming at Q25, MiXCR clonotype calling, in-frame beta chains only. Each record represents a unique CDR3 protein, reported with the most common genes and DNA among its rows. The V and J calls were determined by TCRdb, not by the authors. A total of 150,000 to 200,000 distinct CDR3 sequences appear in this sample, around half of them only once. The ten largest clones add up to 2.5% to 4% of the sample.

CDR1 and CDR2 are read off the germline V gene (reference sequence) as MNHEY and SMNVEV. Trimming at the junction amounts to 4 bases on V and 3 bases on J, and the germline ends lie 15 bases apart. The CDR3 runs 15 amino acids, cysteine and phenylalanine included. CDR3 DNA only is kept here, 45 bases in frame from base 1. Study-wide conclusions, independent of this receptor: Although 25 to 30 CD8+ CDR3 sequences were shared by patients and controls, these sequences appeared highly expressed in patients and within the immunodominant clones of patients. CD8+ Simpson's diversity did not differ significantly between patients and healthy controls (P=0.060).

Flow cytometry had shown CD8+CD57+ cell expansion in the patients selected for sequencing. Every patient had severe acquired aplastic anemia, diagnosed using the International Study of Aplastic Anemia and Agranulocytosis and Camitta criteria. Patients had received no therapy at the time of blood sampling. In the study, sorted CD4+ and CD8+ blood T cells from patients with severe aplastic anemia and from healthy subjects underwent deep sequencing of TCR repertoires. Patients were enrolled under clinicaltrials.gov protocols 00001620, 01623167, 00001397, 00071045, 00081523 and 00961064 in the USA. Ficoll-Paque density gradient centrifugation was used to isolate peripheral blood mononuclear cells. Before DNA was extracted, CD4+ and CD8+ T cells were sorted using either FACS or magnetic beads.

The sequenced sample was sorted CD4+, CD8+, or CD8+CD57+ T cells (not recorded which) from PBMCs. This sequence uses TRBV27 and TRBJ1-2, with TRBD1 as a weak D call on 6 bases. This clonotype was obtained from a human donor with aplastic anemia. The DNA reads TGTGCCAGCAGTTCCCCCAGATCAGGGGACTATGGCTACACCTTC. Its protein is CASSSPRSGDYGYTF.